The 14 T cell receptor beta chains below all came from one sample that was sequenced in a study of blood T cell repertoires in COVID-19. Assay used: immunoSEQ multiplex PCR; TCRdb lists only in-frame clones, some missing. The profile shows approximately 350,000 clones, less than 90% of them singletons. Source material: PBMCs or T cells enriched from blood (not recorded which). The receptors come from a woman aged 50 to 60 who had recovered from COVID-19.

The chain carries TRBV28 and TRBJ1-1; no reliable D call. CDR3 length equals 14 residues. CDR1 and CDR2 (germline): MDHEN, SYDVKM. V lost 2 bases to trimming and J lost 8 bases, with 15 bases between them. In DNA form, the CDR3 reads TGTGCCAGCAGTTTAAGCCCCGGGTTACCCGAAGCTTTCTTT. Its protein product is CASSLSPGLPEAFF.

This chain joins TRBV19 and TRBJ1-4; D gene ambiguous. V lost 0 bases, J lost 6 bases, and 8 bases lay in between. This CDR3 comprises 14 residues. Germline loops: CDR1 LNHDA, CDR2 SQIVND (reference sequence). The CDR3 DNA is TGTGCCAGTAGTATAGATGGGAGGGATGAAAAACTGTTTTTT. Its protein is CASSIDGRDEKLFF.

This rearrangement joins TRBV2 to TRBJ2-1, with D possibly being TRBD2 (7 bases). Germline-derived CDR1 and CDR2 are SNHLY and FYNNEI. This CDR3 spans 16 amino acids. Trimming removed 5 bases at V and 4 bases at J, with 18 bases between. CDR3 sequence (DNA): TGTGCCAGCAGTAGTTTGGGGGGGCTCCCATACAATGAGCAGTTCTTC. Encoded protein: CASSSLGGLPYNEQFF.

The gene calls are TRBV19 and TRBJ2-6; 7 bases are a match to TRBD1. Germline lookup yields CDR1 LNHDA and CDR2 SQIVND (reference sequence). CDR3 length: 15 residues. The J segment lost 2 bases and the V segment lost 6 bases, leaving 4 bases of the junction unmatched. The CDR3 coding sequence is TGTGCCAGTAGGGGCCAGGGGGCTGGGGCCAACGTCCTGACTTTC. Its protein product is CASRGQGAGANVLTF.

As to this clone: The sample carries other DNA sequences with the same CDR3. The CDR3: CASSLTGNQPQHF. In DNA, the CDR3 is TGTGCCAGCTCCCTGACAGGAAATCAGCCCCAGCATTTT. The chain links TRBV7-9 to TRBJ1-5, with D maybe TRBD1 (6 bases). Germline loops: CDR1 SEHNR, CDR2 FQNEAQ (reference sequence). This CDR3 has 13 residues. V was cut by 8 bases and J by 4 bases, with 12 bases left in between.

The rearrangement uses TRBV3-1 (or the pseudogene TRBV3-2) and TRBJ1-1, with a tentative D call TRBD1 (6 bases). CDR3 size: 12 residues. Germline V gene sequence: CDR1 LGHDT, CDR2 YNNKEL (reference sequence). V lost 4 bases, J lost 5 bases, and 8 bases lay in between. This CDR3 reads CASSPGDTEAFF. The CDR3 nucleotides read TGTGCCAGCAGCCCAGGGGATACTGAAGCTTTCTTT.

The CDR3 region is CASSLGTAGGLDTQYF. The CDR3 coding sequence is TGTGCCAGCAGCTTAGGGACAGCGGGGGGGCTGGATACGCAGTATTTT. The chain is built from TRBV7-9 and TRBJ2-3; the match to TRBD2 covers 10 bases. After removal of 1 base from V and 6 bases from J, the junction contained 7 bases not matched to a gene. The CDR3 totals 16 residues. Per germline, CDR1 SEHNR and CDR2 FQNEAQ (reference sequence). The full variable domain, its missing parts supplied by reference TRBV7-9 and TRBJ2-3, is DTGVSQNPRHKITKRGQNVTFRCDPISEHNRLYWYRQTLGQGPEFLTYFQNEAQLEKSRLLSDRFSAERPKGSFSTLEIQRTEQGDSAMYLCASSLGTAGGLDTQYFGPGTRLTVL.

This chain uses TRBV20-1 with TRBJ1-2, with unresolved D. CDR3 size: 11 residues. Trimming stripped 3 bases from V and 9 bases from J, with 11 bases between. Germline V gene data show CDR1 as DFQATT and CDR2 as SNEGSKA (reference sequence). The CDR3 loop reads CSARAPSRYTF. In nucleotides, the CDR3 is TGCAGTGCTAGGGCCCCCTCGCGCTACACCTTC.

The chain has TRBV7-8 and TRBJ1-2, with 7 bases identical to TRBD1. The trim removed 1 base at V and 4 bases at J, leaving 15 bases unmatched. This CDR3 has 18 residues. The germline gives CDR1 SGHVS, CDR2 FQNEAQ. CDR3 bases: TGTGCCAGCAGCTTAGTCAGTAATCCGCAGGGGGGCATCTATGGCTACACCTTC. Protein product: CASSLVSNPQGGIYGYTF. The variable domain in full, with the rest retrieved from reference TRBV7-8 and TRBJ1-2, is GAGVSQSPRYKVAKRGQDVALRCDPISGHVSLFWYQQALGQGPEFLTYFQNEAQLDKSGLPSDRFFAERPEGSVSTLKIQRTQQEDSAVYLCASSLVSNPQGGIYGYTFGSGTRLTVV.

The chain joins TRBV25-1 to TRBJ2-2; D call uncertain. This CDR3 region has 13 residues. The germline V gene encodes CDR1 MGHDK and CDR2 SYGVNS. Trimming removed 7 bases from V and 1 base from J, with 7 bases in between. Written as DNA, the CDR3 is TGTGCCAGCACTAGACTGAACACCGGGGAGCTGTTTTTT. It encodes CASTRLNTGELFF.

This clone was detected only once. The chain is built from TRBV29-1 and TRBJ2-1; 15 positions agree with TRBD2. Germline CDR1 reads SQVTM; CDR2 reads ANQGSEA. V lost 3 bases and J lost 2; bases outside the gene matches: 2. The CDR3 runs 16 residues. In nucleotides, the CDR3 is TGCAGCGTTGACGGGACTAGCGGGAGGACCTACAATGAGCAGTTCTTC. Translating it yields CSVDGTSGRTYNEQFF.

This chain joins TRBV19 and TRBJ1-2; no clear D gene. Germline V CDR1 and CDR2: LNHDA, SQIVND (reference sequence). The V and J ends lost 4 bases and 8 bases respectively, with 14 bases between them. CDR3 size: 13 residues. CDR3 loop: CASSTRSPAGYTF. The CDR3 coding sequence is TGTGCCAGTAGTACTAGAAGTCCAGCCGGCTACACCTTC.

The chain is built from TRBV19 and TRBJ2-7, with 7 bases aligning to TRBD2. J lost 0 bases, V lost 6 bases, and 8 bases had no gene match. CDR1 LNHDA and CDR2 SQIVND come from the germline V gene (reference sequence). This CDR3 has 15 residues. The CDR3 protein is CASSPPGRPSYEQYF. In DNA form, the CDR3 reads TGTGCCAGTAGCCCTCCCGGGAGGCCCTCCTACGAGCAGTACTTC.

CDR3 amino acids: CASSPDGLADPYEQYF. The CDR3, as DNA: TGTGCCAGCAGTCCCGACGGACTAGCGGACCCCTACGAGCAGTACTTC. J is TRBJ2-7 and V is TRBV9; the match to TRBD2 covers 10 bases. This CDR3 is built from 16 residues. Germline assignment: CDR1 SGDLS and CDR2 YYNGEE. Trimming cost V 5 bases and J 2 bases; bases outside gene matches: 10.